A single sample is the source of the 8 T cell receptor beta chains below, sequenced in a study of technical replicates of blood from several donors. Profiled with immunoSEQ multiplex PCR; TCRdb holds only in-frame clones, not every one. The table shows 54,000 or so clones, with 94% occurring only once. Sequencing was carried out using T cells isolated from PBMCs. These receptors were taken from a human donor in good health.

This sequence joins TRBV20-1 and TRBJ2-7, with 7 bases aligning to TRBD2. Looked up from germline, CDR1 is DFQATT and CDR2 is SNEGSKA (reference sequence). The junction had 4 bases not matched to a gene; V was cut back by 8 bases and J by 3 bases. The CDR3 is 11 residues long. DNA of the CDR3: TGCAGTTTAAGGACTAGCTACGAGCAGTACTTC. This encodes CSLRTSYEQYF.

V and J are TRBV12-5 and TRBJ2-7; 8 positions match TRBD1. Germline CDR1 is LGHNT and CDR2 is FRNRAP. J was trimmed by 3 bases and V by 1 base; bases with no gene match: 11. This CDR3 spans 17 amino acids. CDR3 protein: CASGLERTGTGFYEQYF. For the CDR3, the DNA is TGTGCTAGTGGTTTGGAAAGGACAGGGACCGGATTCTACGAGCAGTACTTC.

This clone was counted a single time. The chain couples TRBV11-3 to TRBJ2-2; 8 nucleotides line up with TRBD1. V dropped 7 bases and J dropped 2; count of bases not matched to a gene: 21. The CDR3 has 20 residues. CDR1 is SGHNT, CDR2 YENEEA, per germline. CDR3 residues: CASTRTFHRGEESNTGELFF. For the CDR3, the DNA is TGTGCCAGCACCCGCACTTTTCACAGGGGGGAAGAGAGTAACACCGGGGAGCTGTTTTTT.

The chain combines TRBV7-9 with TRBJ2-7; D is possibly TRBD1 (6 bases). CDR3 size: 14 residues. From germline, CDR1 is SEHNR and CDR2 FQNEAQ (reference sequence). V was cut by 1 base and J by 6 bases, with 13 bases left in between. The CDR3 region has the DNA TGTGCCAGCAGCTTAGAATTACAGGGTGGCGAGCAGTACTTC. Translating it yields CASSLELQGGEQYF. Variable domain in full (rest from reference TRBV7-9 and TRBJ2-7): DTGVSQNPRHKITKRGQNVTFRCDPISEHNRLYWYRQTLGQGPEFLTYFQNEAQLEKSRLLSDRFSAERPKGSFSTLEIQRTEQGDSAMYLCASSLELQGGEQYFGPGTRLTVT.

The CDR3 sequence: CASSSNGGEQYF. In nucleotides, the CDR3 is TGCGCCAGCAGCTCAAACGGGGGCGAGCAGTACTTC. J is TRBJ2-7 and V is TRBV5-1; the D gene is possibly TRBD2 (6 bases). Germline V gives CDR1 SGHRS, CDR2 YFSETQ. With 3 bases removed from V and 6 bases from J, the gap between germline ends came to 10 bases. The CDR3 runs 12 residues.

This clone was detected once. The chain has TRBV5-4 and TRBJ1-2, with 9 bases that match TRBD1. V trimming: 6 bases; J trimming: 6 bases; junction bases outside the gene matches: 6. Germline V gene lookup returns CDR1 SGHNT and CDR2 YYREEE (reference sequence). The CDR3 length is 13 residues. The CDR3: CASIVQGADGYTF. DNA for the CDR3: TGTGCCAGCATCGTACAGGGGGCCGATGGCTACACCTTC.

The chain joins TRBV5-5 to TRBJ2-7; unclear D gene. The germline V gene has CDR1 SGHKS and CDR2 YYEKEE (reference sequence). This CDR3 is built from 12 residues. Trimming pared 5 bases from V and 3 bases from J, leaving 9 bases between. CDR3 DNA: TGTGCCAGCAGTCCCGGGTTCTACGAGCAGTACTTC. Amino acids: CASSPGFYEQYF. Full variable domain (remainder filled in from reference TRBV5-5 and TRBJ2-7): DAGVTQSPTHLIKTRGQQVTLRCSPISGHKSVSWYQQVLGQGPQFIFQYYEKEERGRGNFPDRFSARQFPNYSSELNVNALLLGDSALYLCASSPGFYEQYFGPGTRLTVT.

This rearrangement joins TRBV5-4 to TRBJ1-5; D is undetermined. Germline assignment: CDR1 SGHNT and CDR2 YYREEE (reference sequence). The V gene lost 5 bases and the J gene lost 7 bases, with 4 bases spanning the gap. The CDR3 covers 10 residues. In nucleotides, the CDR3 is TGTGCCAGCAGGTTACAGCCCCAGCATTTT. The encoded protein is CASRLQPQHF. The variable domain in full, completed from reference TRBV5-4 and TRBJ1-5, reads ETGVTQSPTHLIKTRGQQVTLRCSSQSGHNTVSWYQQALGQGPQFIFQYYREEENGRGNFPPRFSGLQFPNYSSELNVNALELDDSALYLCASRLQPQHFGDGTRLSIL.